The clone carrying this TCR beta chain was detected a few times. Its antigen is not identified. The sample carries other DNA sequences with the same CDR3. The split of CD4+ cells yielded CD45RA+ naive and CD45RA-negative memory subsets. This record belongs to a study of shared clonotypes between healthy human individuals. Trimming cost V 4 bases and J 5 bases, with 12 bases left between them. The CDR3 loop spans 13 amino acids. Germline CDR1 SGHRS, CDR2 YFSETQ. Notes on the study in general: Sequencing of the sorted subsets was shown by rarefaction to be incomplete despite large depth. In a few donors, about 5% of naive CD4 clonotypes appeared in common.

Genomic DNA of every subset was divided equally among multiple immunoSEQ plates. TCRdb's table, derived via immunoSEQ multiplex PCR, lists solely in-frame clones and lacks some. The data show over 850,000 clones, approximately 78% seen once. Sequencing used memory CD4+ T cells from PBMCs. The subset here: CD45RA-negative fraction. This TCR was sampled from a man aged 18 to 29 in good health. Some clones in this sample may be carry-over from other donors' samples. This sequence joins TRBV5-1 and TRBJ2-5, with D possibly TRBD1 on 5 matching bases. The CDR3 region is CASSRTHGETQYF. The CDR3 coding sequence is TGCGCCAGCAGCCGGACACATGGGGAGACCCAGTACTTC.